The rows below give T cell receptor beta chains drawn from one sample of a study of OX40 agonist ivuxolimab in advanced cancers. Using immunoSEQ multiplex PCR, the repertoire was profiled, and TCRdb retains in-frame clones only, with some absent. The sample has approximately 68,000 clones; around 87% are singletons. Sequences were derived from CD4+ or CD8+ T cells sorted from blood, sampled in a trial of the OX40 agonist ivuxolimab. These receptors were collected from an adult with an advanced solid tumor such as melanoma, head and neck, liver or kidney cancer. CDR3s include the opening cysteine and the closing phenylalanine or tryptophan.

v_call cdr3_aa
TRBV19 CASRRIDGGSDTQYF
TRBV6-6 CASRERQETQYF
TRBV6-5 CASTLRGPSIYGYTF
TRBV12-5 CASGLTTSLYYEQFF
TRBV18 CASSPQSTNEKLFF
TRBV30 CAWSVPSGRQPQHF
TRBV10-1 CATTPEINQPQHF
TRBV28 CASSLVSGELFF
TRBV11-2 CASGDRVNYGYTF
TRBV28 CASSTGGDNEKLFF
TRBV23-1 CATKTGRDQETQYF
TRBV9 CASSFAGTPSSGANVLTF
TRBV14 CASSLGTSGSGTQYF
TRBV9 CASNRGVAGGPGETQYF
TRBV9 CASSVSGQANTGELFF
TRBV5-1 CASSLLLAVNNEQFF
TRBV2 CASSSGTRGQPQHF
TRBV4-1 CASSRGGRSYEQYF
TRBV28 CASSTLAGANEQFF
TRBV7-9 CASSLDGSSKDTQYF
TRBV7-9 CASSLDRKPYEQYF